The 23 T cell receptor beta chains presented below share a single source sample, sequenced in a study of breast tumors, draining lymph nodes, adjacent tissues. The lymph nodes were axillary draining lymph nodes from breast cancer patients. TCRdb re-derived calls from the multiplex PCR reads in MiXCR, one entry per CDR3 protein. Of under 250,000 distinct CDR3 sequences listed, about 32% are singletons. The sequenced sample consisted of axillary lymph node tissue. These receptors all come from a female donor with breast cancer. Some clones in this sample may be carry-over from other donors' samples.

Concerning this clonotype: A much larger clonotype is one base distant, so this may be a read error. The chain links TRBV30 to TRBJ2-5; unclear D gene. This CDR3 has 12 amino acids. The V gene's germline CDR1 is GTSNPN and CDR2 SVGIG (reference sequence). CDR3 DNA sequence: TGTGCCTGGGCAAGGAAGCAAGAGGCCCAGTACTTC. This sequence encodes CAWARKQEAQYF. Complete variable domain (other parts from reference TRBV30 and TRBJ2-5): SQTIHQWPATLVQPVGSPLSLECTVEGTSNPNLYWYRQAAGRGLQLLFYSVGIGQISSEVPQNLSASRPQDRQFILSSKKLLLSDSGFYLCAWARKQEAQYFGPGTRLLVL.

At least ten counts were recorded for this clonotype. The V and J genes are TRBV7-3 and TRBJ2-1; D is possibly TRBD2 (7 bases). Trimming took off 2 bases at V and 8 bases at J, with 22 bases between the two ends. CDR3 length: 17 amino acids. CDR1 and CDR2 from the germline V gene are SGHTA and FQGTGA. The CDR3 reads CASSLERGKAGSYEQFF. CDR3 nucleotide sequence: TGTGCCAGCAGCTTAGAGAGGGGGAAAGCGGGATCGTATGAGCAGTTCTTC.

This clonotype was observed at least ten times. This chain joins TRBV15 and TRBJ1-5; TRBD1 matches at 9 bases. This CDR3 spans 14 amino acids. V lost 3 bases to trimming and J lost 7 bases; unmatched junction nucleotides: 4. Germline CDR1 is LNHNV and CDR2 is YYDKDF (reference sequence). CDR3 bases: TGTGCCACCAGCAGGGACAGGGGATACCAGCCCCAGCATTTT. Protein product: CATSRDRGYQPQHF. The full variable domain, rest sourced from reference TRBV15 and TRBJ1-5, is DAMVIQNPRYQVTQFGKPVTLSCSQTLNHNVMYWYQQKSSQAPKLLFHYYDKDFNNEADTPDNFQSRRPNTSFCFLDIRSPGLGDTAMYLCATSRDRGYQPQHFGDGTRLSIL.

This clonotype was observed many times. The chain employs TRBV12-3 or TRBV12-4 and TRBJ1-3, with D possibly being TRBD1 (6 bases). Trimming cost V 5 bases and J 0 bases, with 11 bases left between them. The CDR3 consists of 15 residues. In DNA form, the CDR3 reads TGTGCCAGCAGTCCGACAGGTCTCTCTGGAAACACCATATATTTT. Encoded protein: CASSPTGLSGNTIYF.

This clonotype was counted at least ten times. The chain combines TRBV7-3 with TRBJ2-4; possible D gene TRBD2, 5 bases. Trimming stripped 4 bases from V and 1 base from J, with 11 bases between. Germline CDR1 reads SGHTA; CDR2 reads FQGTGA. CDR3 length: 15 amino acids. The CDR3 here is CASSSRVWAKNIQYF. DNA of the CDR3: TGTGCCAGCAGCTCGCGGGTCTGGGCCAAAAACATTCAGTACTTC.

This clonotype was recorded many times. The CDR3 ends on some other residue instead of the conserved phenylalanine or tryptophan, so this is likely a read error. The DNA is omitted, as the CDR3 cannot be located on it reliably, and the CDR3 follows TCRdb's listing. CDR3 loop: CATSERDRWFL. The V call is TRBV24-1, the J call TRBJ1-1; no check of the table's D call, TRBD1, against the DNA was made. In germline, CDR1 is KGHDR, CDR2 SFDVKD. The CDR3 is made up of 11 amino acids, end residues included.

This clonotype was seen a handful of times. A much larger clone lies a single base off, so this may be a read error. The V and J genes are TRBV5-8 and TRBJ1-2; D remains unclear. V lost 2 bases, J lost 8 bases, and 13 bases lay in between. This CDR3 comprises 13 residues. Germline V lookup: CDR1 SGHTS, CDR2 YDEGEE. CDR3 nucleotides: TGTGCCAGCAGCTTCCCAAAGCCGCGCGGCTACACCTTC. Its protein is CASSFPKPRGYTF.

The table lists this clonotype with a count of one. V and J are TRBV2 and TRBJ1-4, with D perhaps matching TRBD1 (6 bases). The CDR3 sequence is 15 residues long. Trimming took 7 bases from V and 8 from J, leaving 20 bases between them. Looked up from germline, CDR1 is SNHLY and CDR2 is FYNNEI. The CDR3 nucleotides read TGTGCCAGCATGTCACAGGGAGGGCAGGGAGAAAAACTGTTTTTT. It is translated as CASMSQGGQGEKLFF.

This clonotype was seen ten or more times. The J gene is TRBJ2-1, the V gene TRBV11-3; 8 nucleotides line up with TRBD1. Germline trimming cut 1 base from V and 4 bases from J; bases unmatched to any gene: 6. The germline gives CDR1 SGHNT, CDR2 YENEEA. CDR3 length: 16 residues. CDR3 region: CASSLGTGRVYNEQFF. The DNA for the CDR3 is TGTGCCAGCAGCTTAGGGACAGGGAGAGTATACAATGAGCAGTTCTTC.

This clonotype was found many times. J is TRBJ2-2 and V is TRBV5-1; D gene ambiguous. Germline CDR1 and CDR2: SGHRS and YFSETQ. CDR3 length equals 17 residues. The V gene lost 5 bases and the J gene lost 4 bases, with 21 bases spanning the gap. The CDR3 here is CASSGSGDPAGTGELFF. DNA for the CDR3: TGCGCCAGCAGTGGGTCAGGCGACCCTGCTGGCACCGGGGAGCTGTTTTTT.

This clonotype was observed at least ten times. The rearrangement uses TRBV10-3 and TRBJ2-1; 9 positions agree with TRBD1. CDR1 and CDR2 from the germline V gene are ENHRY and SYGVKD. J was trimmed by 8 bases and V by 5 bases; bases with no gene match: 10. The CDR3 is made up of 15 amino acids. Here the CDR3 reads CAISNFPGQGYEQFF. CDR3 DNA: TGTGCCATCAGTAACTTCCCGGGACAGGGCTATGAGCAGTTCTTC.

As for this clonotype: Being one base from a much bigger clone, this may be a read error. This chain's CDR3 is CVSGRDTQYF. The CDR3 DNA is TGTGTCAGCGGGCGGGATACGCAGTATTTT. The chain is built from TRBV18 and TRBJ2-3; tentatively, D is TRBD2 (6 bases). The CDR3 consists of 10 residues. Germline values: CDR1 KGHSH, CDR2 LQKENI.

This clonotype was counted ten times or more. The chain couples TRBV5-1 to TRBJ2-7; D assignment may be TRBD1 or TRBD2 (5 bases each). The V gene's germline CDR1 is SGHRS and CDR2 YFSETQ. CDR3 size: 15 residues. The ends were cut back, 3 bases at V and 0 bases at J, with 13 bases in the middle. The CDR3 loop is CASSWGTLSSYEQYF. DNA for the CDR3: TGCGCCAGCAGCTGGGGGACGCTGAGCTCCTACGAGCAGTACTTC.

The rearrangement uses TRBV29-1 and TRBJ1-5; 7 bases match TRBD1. V trimming: 8 bases; J trimming: 2 bases; junction bases outside the gene matches: 6. The CDR3 contains 13 residues. Germline CDR1 is SQVTM and CDR2 is ANQGSEA. CDR3 loop: CSSSTGGNQPQHF. In DNA, the CDR3 is TGCAGCAGCTCTACAGGGGGCAATCAGCCCCAGCATTTT.

The V and J genes are TRBV7-9 and TRBJ2-3; a weak D match, TRBD1 (6 bases). The germline gives CDR1 SEHNR, CDR2 FQNEAQ (reference sequence). Trimming removed 1 base at V and 11 bases at J, with 19 bases between. There are 15 residues in the CDR3. Here the CDR3 reads CASSLVRPGVNEQYF. For the CDR3, the DNA is TGTGCCAGCAGCTTAGTCCGGCCAGGGGTTAATGAGCAGTATTTT.

The chain is built from TRBV5-1 and TRBJ2-2, with a possible D match to TRBD1 (6 bases). Trimming cost V 4 bases and J 1 base, with 11 bases left between them. The CDR3 extends over 15 amino acids. From germline, CDR1 is SGHRS and CDR2 YFSETQ. CDR3 region: CASSPLGGNTGELFF. CDR3 bases: TGCGCCAGCAGCCCCTTAGGGGGGAACACCGGGGAGCTGTTTTTT.

This clonotype was counted a few times. A read error may be the cause here, since a much bigger clone is one base away. V usage is TRBV5-1 and J usage is TRBJ2-1; 9 bases are a match to TRBD2. Per germline, CDR1 SGHRS and CDR2 YFSETQ. This CDR3 region has 17 residues. The V and J ends lost 1 base and 6 bases, in that order; junction bases with no gene match: 11. DNA of the CDR3: TGCGCCAGCAGCTTGCTTATCGGCGGGAGGGCTATCAATGAGCAGTTCTTC. Translating gives CASSLLIGGRAINEQFF.

As for this clonotype: Being one base from a much bigger clone, this may be a read error. The chain uses TRBV12-3 or TRBV12-4 and TRBJ2-2, with D perhaps matching TRBD2 (5 bases). Trimming stripped 3 bases from V and 8 bases from J, with 13 bases between. The CDR3 has 14 residues. The CDR3 reads CASSFPGRAGELFF. CDR3 nucleotides: TGTGCCAGCAGTTTCCCCGGGCGGGCGGGGGAGCTGTTTTTT.

J is TRBJ2-1 and V is TRBV30; 8 nucleotides align to TRBD1. After removal of 4 bases from V and 5 bases from J, the junction contained 7 bases not matched to a gene. The CDR3 is made up of 14 amino acids. CDR1 and CDR2 (germline): GTSNPN, SVGIG (reference sequence). The CDR3 protein is CAWTRTGIHNEQFF. The CDR3 nucleotides are TGTGCCTGGACAAGGACAGGGATCCACAATGAGCAGTTCTTC. Using reference TRBV30 and TRBJ2-1 for the parts outside the CDR3, the full variable domain is SQTIHQWPATLVQPVGSPLSLECTVEGTSNPNLYWYRQAAGRGLQLLFYSVGIGQISSEVPQNLSASRPQDRQFILSSKKLLLSDSGFYLCAWTRTGIHNEQFFGPGTRLTVL.

This clonotype was detected only a few times. V and J are TRBV27 and TRBJ2-5, with 12 bases that match TRBD2. The CDR3 totals 16 residues. Germline-derived CDR1 and CDR2 are MNHEY and SMNVEV (reference sequence). Trimming cost V 3 bases and J 2 bases; bases outside gene matches: 4. The CDR3 nucleotides are TGTGCCAGCAGTTTCTCCGGGACTAGCGGGCAAGAGACCCAGTACTTC. Its translation: CASSFSGTSGQETQYF.

The chain couples TRBV19 to TRBJ1-5; the D gene is possibly TRBD1 (5 bases). Germline CDR1 and CDR2: LNHDA and SQIVND (reference sequence). The CDR3 loop spans 14 amino acids. V was clipped by 5 bases and J by 11 bases, with 19 bases between them. The CDR3 loop is CASSPPYGAETQHF. The CDR3 DNA reads TGTGCCAGTAGTCCTCCCTACGGGGCCGAGACCCAGCATTTT.

This clonotype was seen just once. The V gene is TRBV10-3, the J gene TRBJ2-5; D possibly corresponds to TRBD1 (6 bases). There are 15 residues in the CDR3. CDR1 is ENHRY, CDR2 SYGVKD, per germline. V shed 8 bases and J shed 1 base, with 17 bases lying between them. The CDR3 DNA follows: TGTGCCATCGGCGGACAGCGATCGTTCCAAGAGACCCAGTACTTC. Protein product: CAIGGQRSFQETQYF.

The chain uses TRBV19 and TRBJ1-1, with D possibly TRBD1 on 5 matching bases. V was trimmed by 7 bases and J by 1 base, leaving 16 bases between them. This CDR3 has 15 amino acids. Per the germline V gene, CDR1 is LNHDA and CDR2 is SQIVND (reference sequence). CDR3 loop: CASTPGRPRNTEAFF. CDR3 nucleotides: TGTGCCAGTACCCCAGGGAGGCCGAGGAACACTGAAGCTTTCTTT.